The next 16 T cell receptor beta chains were all read from a single sample in a study of blood T cell repertoires in COVID-19. Using immunoSEQ multiplex PCR, the repertoire was profiled, and TCRdb retains in-frame clones only, with some absent. The sample holds 400,000 to 500,000 clones, approximately 88% seen once. The specimen was PBMCs or T cells enriched from blood (not recorded which). The origin of the receptors is a woman in her thirties or forties who had recovered from COVID-19.

The genes are TRBV27 and TRBJ1-4; D not certain. V was clipped by 6 bases and J by 7 bases, with 9 bases between them. The CDR3 loop spans 12 amino acids. Germline CDR1 and CDR2: MNHEY and SMNVEV (reference sequence). In DNA, the CDR3 is TGTGCCAGCAGGAGGTTGGGTGAAAAACTGTTTTTT. Its translation: CASRRLGEKLFF.

This chain connects TRBV6-5 to TRBJ2-4; 12 positions match TRBD1. The J segment lost 5 bases and the V segment lost 4 bases, leaving 6 bases of the junction unmatched. Germline V CDR1 and CDR2: MNHEY, SVGAGI. The CDR3 runs 16 residues. Here the CDR3 reads CASSFSGTGGQNIQYF. The DNA of the CDR3 is TGTGCCAGCAGTTTTTCCGGGACAGGGGGCCAAAACATTCAGTACTTC.

The chain employs TRBV19 and TRBJ1-3, with D possibly matching TRBD1 (5 bases). V gave up 2 bases and J gave up 4 bases, with 9 bases separating them. The CDR3 is 14 amino acids. Germline values: CDR1 LNHDA, CDR2 SQIVND (reference sequence). The CDR3 reads CASSIQGDGNTIYF. The CDR3 region has the DNA TGTGCCAGTAGTATACAGGGCGACGGAAACACCATATATTTT.

The chain couples TRBV11-2 to TRBJ2-3; TRBD2 might be the D (6 bases). V was trimmed by 3 bases and J by 3 bases, leaving 7 bases between them. Germline V gene data show CDR1 as SGHAT and CDR2 as FQNNGV. This CDR3 region has 13 residues. CDR3 sequence reads: CASSLGRTDTQYF. The CDR3 region has the DNA TGTGCCAGCAGCTTGGGGAGGACAGATACGCAGTATTTT.

The chain has TRBV18 and TRBJ2-4; TRBD1 matches at 8 bases. Looked up from germline, CDR1 is KGHSH and CDR2 is LQKENI. This CDR3 has 14 residues. The V segment lost 4 bases and the J segment 7 bases; nucleotides outside the gene matches: 6. As DNA, the CDR3 is TGTGCCAGCTCACACGGACAGGGACGGAACATTCAGTACTTC. Residues: CASSHGQGRNIQYF.

The rearrangement uses TRBV11-2 and TRBJ1-1, with D uncertain. This CDR3 has 14 residues. Germline V gene data show CDR1 as SGHAT and CDR2 as FQNNGV. V lost 3 bases and J 4 bases, leaving 12 bases between the germline ends. Here the CDR3 reads CASSLVVFGTEAFF. CDR3 nucleotide sequence: TGTGCCAGCAGCTTGGTAGTCTTTGGCACTGAAGCTTTCTTT.

The chain uses TRBV7-9 and TRBJ2-1, with TRBD2 identical over 7 bases. V shed 3 bases, J shed 6 bases, and the junction held 8 bases outside the gene matches. CDR1 is SEHNR and CDR2 is FQNEAQ in the germline V gene (reference sequence). CDR3 size: 15 residues. The DNA of the CDR3 is TGTGCCAGCAGCTTGCTGGCGGGAGCCAGCAATGAGCAGTTCTTC. Translated, it gives CASSLLAGASNEQFF.

This sequence joins TRBV27 and TRBJ2-7; D is perhaps TRBD2 (5 bases). This CDR3 has 13 residues. From germline, CDR1 is MNHEY and CDR2 SMNVEV (reference sequence). V dropped 3 bases and J dropped 5 bases, with 11 bases sitting between them. CDR3 DNA sequence: TGTGCCAGCAGTTTTGGTCTCGGGGACGAGCAGTACTTC. Residues: CASSFGLGDEQYF.

The chain has TRBV25-1 and TRBJ1-5; D might be TRBD1 (5 bases). The CDR3 runs 14 residues. Trimming removed 2 bases at V and 3 bases at J, with 8 bases between. The germline V gene has CDR1 MGHDK and CDR2 SYGVNS. This chain's CDR3 is CASSEQGLNQPQHF. The CDR3 coding sequence is TGTGCCAGCAGTGAACAGGGCCTCAATCAGCCCCAGCATTTT.

This clone was found once. The V call is TRBV3-1 (or the pseudogene TRBV3-2), the J call TRBJ2-3, with TRBD2 matching 13 bases. Germline lookup yields CDR1 LGHDT and CDR2 YNNKEL (reference sequence). Germline trimming cut 4 bases from V and 6 bases from J; bases unmatched to any gene: 10. The CDR3 loop spans 17 amino acids. The CDR3 loop is CASSPTSGRAGRDTQYF. The DNA of the CDR3 is TGTGCCAGCAGCCCCACTAGCGGGAGGGCTGGGCGGGATACGCAGTATTTT.

V is TRBV18 and J is TRBJ2-7; 14 nucleotides agree with TRBD2. CDR1 is KGHSH, CDR2 LQKENI, per germline. Trimming took 4 bases from V and 3 from J; bases not matched to a gene: 8. The CDR3 is 17 residues long. CDR3 in DNA: TGTGCCAGCTCACTATCGCCCGGGACTAGCGGGAGCTACGAGCAGTACTTC. Its translation is CASSLSPGTSGSYEQYF.

V and J are TRBV18 and TRBJ2-1; 10 bases agree with TRBD2. V lost 0 bases to trimming and J lost 5 bases; unmatched junction nucleotides: 7. CDR3 length: 17 residues. The germline V gene encodes CDR1 KGHSH and CDR2 LQKENI. CDR3: CASSPPGTLAGDNEQFF. In DNA, the CDR3 is TGTGCCAGCTCACCACCGGGGACGCTAGCGGGGGACAATGAGCAGTTCTTC.

The chain couples TRBV5-4 to TRBJ1-2; possible D gene TRBD1, 6 bases. CDR1 and CDR2 (germline): SGHNT, YYREEE (reference sequence). The V end lost 0 bases, the J end lost 8 bases, and 17 bases lay between the germline ends. CDR3 length equals 15 residues. CDR3: CASSLALGGREGYTF. The DNA for the CDR3 is TGTGCCAGCAGCTTGGCCCTGGGGGGGCGGGAAGGCTACACCTTC.

This chain joins TRBV30 and TRBJ1-5, with D uncertain. This CDR3 has 14 residues. V dropped 5 bases and J dropped 3 bases, with 14 bases sitting between them. Germline V gene data show CDR1 as GTSNPN and CDR2 as SVGIG (reference sequence). CDR3 in amino acids: CAWGTGIINQPQHF. CDR3 bases: TGTGCCTGGGGAACCGGGATAATCAATCAGCCCCAGCATTTT.

This clone is a singleton in its sample. CDR3 nucleotides: TGTGCCAGCAGCTTGGCGGTAGGGGACTATGGCTACACCTTC. Translated, it gives CASSLAVGDYGYTF. The rearrangement joins TRBV5-4 to TRBJ1-2; a weak D match, TRBD1 (5 bases). The CDR3 is 14 amino acids. CDR1 and CDR2 from the germline V gene are SGHNT and YYREEE (reference sequence). Trimming removed 0 bases from V and 3 bases from J, with 9 bases in between.

The V call is TRBV19, the J call TRBJ1-5, with 9 bases matching TRBD1. V was clipped by 3 bases and J by 6 bases; unmatched bases: 6. The CDR3 sequence is 15 residues long. Looked up from germline, CDR1 is LNHDA and CDR2 is SQIVND (reference sequence). This chain's CDR3 is CASSIGTGIGQPQHF. In DNA, the CDR3 is TGTGCCAGTAGTATCGGGACAGGGATAGGTCAGCCCCAGCATTTT.